Each of the 21 T cell receptor beta chains below was sequenced from the same sample in a study of blood T cell repertoires in COVID-19. Sequencing was performed with immunoSEQ multiplex PCR; in TCRdb, only in-frame clones are kept and a portion is missing. The data contain over 250,000 clones, about 87% of them singletons. Sequencing used peripheral blood. The origin of the receptors is a man in his 60s who had recovered from COVID-19.

The chain links TRBV2 to TRBJ2-2; tentatively, D is TRBD1 (6 bases). Trimming took off 2 bases at V and 6 bases at J, with 13 bases between the two ends. CDR1 is SNHLY and CDR2 is FYNNEI in the germline V gene. This CDR3 spans 15 amino acids. CDR3 residues: CASSENLRGSGELFF. CDR3 nucleotide sequence: TGTGCCAGCAGTGAAAACCTAAGGGGGTCCGGGGAGCTGTTTTTT.

This rearrangement joins TRBV29-1 to TRBJ1-1, with TRBD1 matching 7 bases. CDR3 length: 17 amino acids. Germline assignment: CDR1 SQVTM and CDR2 ANQGSEA. V lost 5 bases to trimming and J lost 1 base; unmatched junction nucleotides: 16. CDR3 sequence (DNA): TGCAGCGTTTTAAAGGCGCGAAGGACAGGACAGAACACTGAAGCTTTCTTT. It yields the protein CSVLKARRTGQNTEAFF.

A remark on this clone: Additional DNA sequences in this sample encode the identical CDR3. The V and J genes are TRBV7-3 and TRBJ2-1; 9 nucleotides match TRBD1. The J segment lost 6 bases and the V segment lost 4 bases, leaving 1 base of the junction unmatched. This CDR3 contains 13 residues. Germline V gene sequence: CDR1 SGHTA, CDR2 FQGTGA. The DNA for the CDR3 is TGTGCCAGCAGCTCGACAGGGGGCAATGAGCAGTTCTTC. Residues: CASSSTGGNEQFF.

To note about this clone: Other DNA sequences in this specimen translate into the identical CDR3. The chain carries TRBV6-5 and TRBJ1-3; D gene uncertain. CDR1 is MNHEY and CDR2 is SVGAGI in the germline V gene. V was pared by 0 bases and J by 4 bases, with 4 bases between. The CDR3 runs 13 residues. This chain's CDR3 is CASSYSPGNTIYF. CDR3 DNA sequence: TGTGCCAGCAGTTACTCCCCAGGAAACACCATATATTTT.

This sequence joins TRBV4-2 and TRBJ2-5; 7 bases agree with TRBD2. This CDR3 is 16 amino acids long. The V gene end was trimmed by 5 bases and the J gene end by 7 bases; junction bases not matched to a gene: 16. Germline assignment: CDR1 LGHNA and CDR2 YNFKEQ. In DNA form, the CDR3 reads TGTGCCAGCAGCAGACTGACTAGCAGAGAGGACGGGACCCAGTACTTC. Protein product: CASSRLTSREDGTQYF.

The V and J genes are TRBV5-6 and TRBJ2-2; 7 bases fit TRBD1. Trimming removed 3 bases from V and 0 bases from J; junction bases left unmatched: 2. Germline V lookup: CDR1 SGHDT, CDR2 YYEEEE. The CDR3 length is 15 residues. For the CDR3, the DNA is TGTGCCAGCAGCTGGGGACAGACGAACACCGGGGAGCTGTTTTTT. It translates to CASSWGQTNTGELFF.

The chain combines TRBV6-5 with TRBJ1-2; tentative D call: TRBD1 (5 bases). CDR1 is MNHEY and CDR2 is SVGAGI in the germline V gene. CDR3 length: 13 amino acids. Deletions cut 0 bases from V and 4 bases from J, with 6 bases between. The CDR3 here is CASSYSGGYGYTF. CDR3 coding DNA: TGTGCCAGCAGTTACTCGGGGGGCTATGGCTACACCTTC.

V and J are TRBV9 and TRBJ1-2, with 7 bases aligning to TRBD1. J lost 4 bases, V lost 7 bases, and 7 bases had no gene match. The V gene's germline CDR1 is SGDLS and CDR2 YYNGEE. CDR3 length equals 13 residues. The CDR3 here is CASSSGGSYGYTF. CDR3 DNA sequence: TGTGCCAGCTCCTCAGGGGGGAGCTATGGCTACACCTTC.

The chain links TRBV24-1 to TRBJ2-7; D may be TRBD1 (6 bases). V lost 8 bases, J lost 6 bases, and 16 bases lay in between. CDR1 is KGHDR and CDR2 is SFDVKD in the germline V gene. The CDR3 is 13 amino acids. As DNA, the CDR3 is TGTGCCACCACCAGGGACACCCAGGCCGAGCAGTACTTC. Encoded protein: CATTRDTQAEQYF.

The rearrangement links TRBV3-1 (or the pseudogene TRBV3-2) to TRBJ1-1; no reliable D call. Per germline, CDR1 LGHDT and CDR2 YNNKEL (reference sequence). V gave up 1 base and J gave up 5 bases, with 5 bases separating them. The CDR3 totals 12 residues. The CDR3 loop is CASSQAGTEAFF. DNA for the CDR3: TGTGCCAGCAGCCAAGCAGGAACTGAAGCTTTCTTT.

The rearrangement joins TRBV7-9 to TRBJ2-3; TRBD2 matches at 7 bases. The ends lost 6 bases at V and 4 bases at J; junction bases unmatched: 10. The V gene's germline CDR1 is SEHNR and CDR2 FQNEAQ (reference sequence). CDR3 length equals 15 residues. The DNA for the CDR3 is TGTGCCAGCAGTTCTCGTCCCCGGGGGGCAGATACGCAGTATTTT. This translates into CASSSRPRGADTQYF.

The genes are TRBV3-1 (or the pseudogene TRBV3-2) and TRBJ1-5; D ambiguous. The CDR3 totals 15 residues. The V gene lost 4 bases and the J gene lost 6 bases, with 16 bases spanning the gap. Looked up from germline, CDR1 is LGHDT and CDR2 is YNNKEL (reference sequence). Written as DNA, the CDR3 is TGTGCCAGCAGCCCCCGGGGAGTGCTCGGTCAGCCCCAGCATTTT. It translates to CASSPRGVLGQPQHF.

This clone has more than one count but fewer than ten. The rearrangement uses TRBV25-1 and TRBJ2-1; the match to TRBD1 covers 10 bases. Looked up from germline, CDR1 is MGHDK and CDR2 is SYGVNS. V trimming: 5 bases; J trimming: 7 bases; junction bases outside the gene matches: 8. The CDR3 length is 15 residues. CDR3 protein: CASSPETGGINEQFF. The CDR3 nucleotides are TGTGCCAGCAGTCCCGAGACAGGGGGCATAAATGAGCAGTTCTTC.

This sequence joins TRBV23-1 and TRBJ2-5, with 11 bases fitting TRBD1. TRBV23-1 is an open reading frame, and its role is uncertain. CDR3 length equals 15 residues. The V and J ends lost 7 bases and 1 base, in that order; junction bases with no gene match: 5. For the CDR3, the DNA is TGCGCCAGCATCCACGGGACAGGGGGCCAAGAGACCCAGTACTTC. Its translation: CASIHGTGGQETQYF.

V and J are TRBV12-3 or TRBV12-4 and TRBJ2-1; 7 bases are shared with TRBD1. The CDR3 spans 13 residues. Germline trimming cut 0 bases from V and 9 bases from J; bases unmatched to any gene: 2. CDR3 DNA: TGTGCCAGCAGTTTAGCAGGGGGCCGTGAGCAGTTCTTC. Protein product: CASSLAGGREQFF.

V gene TRBV7-6 combines with J gene TRBJ1-1; D is possibly TRBD1 (5 bases). The germline gives CDR1 SGHVS, CDR2 FNYEAQ. The germline V and J ends were trimmed by 5 bases and 2 bases, with 15 bases remaining between them. This CDR3 is 15 amino acids long. In nucleotides, the CDR3 is TGTGCCAGCAGCCTCGGCCCCCAGGGAAACACTGAAGCTTTCTTT. Its translation is CASSLGPQGNTEAFF.

This clone has a single count. CDR3 amino acids: CASSATSGNPDTQYF. The CDR3 region has the DNA TGTGCCAGCAGCGCTACTAGCGGCAACCCAGATACGCAGTATTTT. The rearrangement joins TRBV2 to TRBJ2-3, with 8 positions matching TRBD2. V lost 6 bases and J lost 4; bases outside the gene matches: 9. CDR3 length: 15 residues. CDR1 is SNHLY and CDR2 is FYNNEI in the germline V gene. Variable domain in full (rest from reference TRBV2 and TRBJ2-3): EPEVTQTPSHQVTQMGQEVILRCVPISNHLYFYWYRQILGQKVEFLVSFYNNEISEKSEIFDDQFSVERPDGSNFTLKIRSTKLEDSAMYFCASSATSGNPDTQYFGPGTRLTVL.

The V gene is TRBV27, the J gene TRBJ1-3; maybe TRBD1 (6 bases). There are 16 residues in the CDR3. V dropped 5 bases and J dropped 9 bases, with 23 bases sitting between them. CDR1 MNHEY and CDR2 SMNVEV come from the germline V gene (reference sequence). DNA for the CDR3: TGTGCCAGCAGTGAACTCAGACAGGCCTACCCGGGCACCATATATTTT. Protein: CASSELRQAYPGTIYF.

J is TRBJ2-1 and V is TRBV25-1, with TRBD2 matching over 10 bases. Trimming cost V 1 base and J 10 bases; bases outside gene matches: 13. CDR1 MGHDK and CDR2 SYGVNS come from the germline V gene. The CDR3 spans 17 residues. The CDR3 region is CASSEWASGGYPAEQFF. The CDR3, as DNA: TGTGCCAGCAGTGAATGGGCTAGCGGGGGATACCCGGCGGAGCAGTTCTTC.

CDR3 in amino acids: CASSPLEQPNTGELFF. CDR3 sequence (DNA): TGTGCCAGCTCACCACTAGAACAGCCGAACACCGGGGAGCTGTTTTTT. The chain recombines TRBV18 with TRBJ2-2; D is unresolved. This CDR3 is built from 16 residues. Trimming took 1 base from V and 0 from J, leaving 9 bases between them. CDR1 and CDR2 from the germline V gene are KGHSH and LQKENI.

The chain employs TRBV6-6 and TRBJ2-3; D ambiguous. The CDR3 is 14 amino acids. CDR1 and CDR2 from the germline V gene are MNHNY and SVGAGI (reference sequence). Trimming took off 3 bases at V and 5 bases at J, with 12 bases between the two ends. CDR3 region: CASSYGAFKDTQYF. In nucleotides, the CDR3 is TGTGCCAGCAGTTATGGAGCTTTTAAAGATACGCAGTATTTT.